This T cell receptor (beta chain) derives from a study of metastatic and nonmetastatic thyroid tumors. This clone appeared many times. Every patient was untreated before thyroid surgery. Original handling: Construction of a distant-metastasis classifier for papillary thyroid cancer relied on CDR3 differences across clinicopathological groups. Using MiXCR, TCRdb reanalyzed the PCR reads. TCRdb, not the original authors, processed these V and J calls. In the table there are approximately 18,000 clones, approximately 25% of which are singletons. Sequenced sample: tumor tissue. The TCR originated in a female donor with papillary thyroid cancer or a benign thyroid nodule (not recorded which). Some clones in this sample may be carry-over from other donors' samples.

The CDR3 sequence: CSARDAREAHQPQHF. CDR3 sequence (DNA): TGCAGTGCTAGAGATGCCAGGGAGGCTCACCAGCCCCAGCATTTT. The chain combines TRBV20-1 with TRBJ1-5, with D possibly matching TRBD1 (5 bases). V was cut by 0 bases and J by 7 bases, with 16 bases left in between. CDR1 is DFQATT, CDR2 SNEGSKA, per germline (reference sequence). The CDR3 loop spans 15 amino acids.